This T cell receptor beta chain came from a study of blood T cells in healthy people across ages. Study background: Capturing about one barcoded beta molecule per two T cells was achieved by template switching.

This clonotype was seen a single time. Its antigen is not known. This CDR3 spans 14 amino acids. For the second PCR, which ran for 7 to 11 cycles, a sample-barcoded 5' primer and a J-beta primer mix were used. One entry per CDR3 protein results from TCRdb running MiXCR on the 5' RACE reads. The top ten clones hold 13% of a sample with about a million distinct CDR3 sequences, roughly 48% of them seen once. Study-wide points: With age, beta diversity per million T cells declined roughly linearly, significantly by 40 to 50.

The sequencing input was blood. This TCR came from a young man in good health. The chain recombines TRBV21-1 with TRBJ2-6; the DNA was not used to check the table's D call, TRBD1. TRBV21-1 is listed as a pseudogene. The CDR3 protein is CASSKGSGPGNLTF. As DNA, the CDR3 is TGTGCCAGCAGCAAAGGGTCAGGGCCCGGGAACCTGACTTTC.